The 22 T cell receptor beta chains below all came from one sample that was sequenced in a study of shared clonotypes between healthy human individuals. Profiling relied on immunoSEQ multiplex PCR, and the TCRdb table lists in-frame clones only, not all of them. The sample carries millions of clones, 95% recorded once. Sequenced input: naive CD4+ T cells sorted from blood. As to subset: CD45RA+ positively selected. These receptors were obtained from a man aged 18-30 years in good health.

The chain links TRBV28 to TRBJ2-1; possibly TRBD2 for D (7 bases). V was pared by 2 bases and J by 9 bases, with 11 bases between. Germline assignment: CDR1 MDHEN and CDR2 SYDVKM. The CDR3 runs 13 residues. The CDR3 region is CASSLTGGPEQFF. CDR3 coding DNA: TGTGCCAGCAGTTTAACGGGGGGCCCTGAGCAGTTCTTC.

Written as DNA, the CDR3 is TGTGCCTGGAGTGTAAGGCAGGGTGAAATCATATATTTT. It specifies CAWSVRQGEIIYF. This chain connects TRBV30 to TRBJ1-3; perhaps TRBD1 as D (5 bases). Germline loops: CDR1 GTSNPN, CDR2 SVGIG (reference sequence). The CDR3 spans 13 residues. Trimming took off 0 bases at V and 12 bases at J, with 15 bases between the two ends.

This sequence joins TRBV6-6 and TRBJ1-4; tentative D call: TRBD1 (6 bases). Looked up from germline, CDR1 is MNHNY and CDR2 is SVGAGI (reference sequence). The CDR3 loop spans 14 amino acids. V dropped 7 bases and J dropped 6 bases, with 15 bases sitting between them. The CDR3 region is CASINGGAHEKLFF. The CDR3 DNA reads as TGTGCCAGCATCAACGGGGGGGCTCATGAAAAACTGTTTTTT.

Concerning this clone: Relative to the germline gene, one junction end is altered; a read error may explain this. The CDR3 protein is CASSLQGRNRNQPQHF. The CDR3, as DNA: TGTGCTAGCAGCTTACAGGGCAGGAACAGAAATCAGCCCCAGCATTTT. The rearrangement joins TRBV7-7 to TRBJ1-5; D is possibly TRBD1 (6 bases). This CDR3 spans 16 amino acids. Germline loops: CDR1 SSHAT, CDR2 FNYEAQ (reference sequence).

The chain uses TRBV19 and TRBJ1-4; D is unclear. The CDR3 is made up of 13 amino acids. Germline V CDR1 and CDR2: LNHDA, SQIVND (reference sequence). Between the trimmed V and J ends, which lost 5 bases and 5 bases, there was a span of 9 bases. CDR3 bases: TGTGCCAGTAGTGGGTGGGAGAATGAAAAACTGTTTTTT. Amino acids: CASSGWENEKLFF.

The V gene is TRBV30, the J gene TRBJ1-2; TRBD1 matches at 8 bases. Germline CDR1 reads GTSNPN; CDR2 reads SVGIG (reference sequence). CDR3 length: 14 residues. Trimming took 2 bases from V and 7 from J; bases not matched to a gene: 9. CDR3 protein: CAWSKAGTGFGYTF. The DNA for the CDR3 is TGTGCCTGGAGTAAAGCCGGGACAGGTTTTGGCTACACCTTC.

The rearrangement uses TRBV5-4 and TRBJ1-4; D is ambiguous. The CDR3 is 13 residues long. V lost 1 base to trimming and J lost 5 bases, with 6 bases between them. Per the germline V gene, CDR1 is SGHNT and CDR2 is YYREEE (reference sequence). The CDR3 is CASSLTENEKLFF. DNA of the CDR3: TGTGCCAGCAGCTTGACGGAGAATGAAAAACTGTTTTTT.

CDR3 in DNA: TGTGCCTGGAGAAGGTTCCGAGAGACCCAGTACTTC. Amino acid sequence: CAWRRFRETQYF. The V call is TRBV30, the J call TRBJ2-5; D gene ambiguous. V gave up 3 bases and J gave up 4 bases, with 9 bases separating them. CDR1 is GTSNPN, CDR2 SVGIG, per germline (reference sequence). This CDR3 has 12 amino acids. Combining the CDR3 with reference TRBV30 and TRBJ2-5 gives the whole variable domain SQTIHQWPATLVQPVGSPLSLECTVEGTSNPNLYWYRQAAGRGLQLLFYSVGIGQISSEVPQNLSASRPQDRQFILSSKKLLLSDSGFYLCAWRRFRETQYFGPGTRLLVL.

The rearrangement links TRBV11-2 to TRBJ2-7; a possible D gene is TRBD1 (6 bases). Trimming left V 0 bases short and J 0 bases short, with 12 bases between. The germline V gene has CDR1 SGHAT and CDR2 FQNNGV. The CDR3 covers 16 residues. CDR3 in DNA: TGTGCCAGCAGCTTAGACGGACAGCCCGGCTCCTACGAGCAGTACTTC. Its protein is CASSLDGQPGSYEQYF.

The chain uses TRBV18 and TRBJ2-7; 7 nucleotides match TRBD2. This CDR3 spans 14 amino acids. The V and J ends lost 2 bases and 0 bases, in that order; junction bases with no gene match: 1. Germline lookup yields CDR1 KGHSH and CDR2 LQKENI. The CDR3 nucleotides read TGTGCCAGCTCACCAGGGGGGGTCTCCTACGAGCAGTACTTC. It encodes CASSPGGVSYEQYF.

V is TRBV5-1 and J is TRBJ1-1, with D perhaps TRBD1 (5 bases). Germline CDR1 is SGHRS and CDR2 is YFSETQ. CDR3 size: 16 residues. V lost 4 bases and J lost 0, with 16 bases in between. The CDR3 coding sequence is TGCGCCAGCAGCATTACAGGTCAGTCTATGAACACTGAAGCTTTCTTT. This translates into CASSITGQSMNTEAFF.

The chain joins TRBV10-3 to TRBJ1-2; D unclear. V was trimmed by 10 bases and J by 1 base, leaving 16 bases between them. This CDR3 has 14 residues. CDR1 and CDR2 from the germline V gene are ENHRY and SYGVKD. CDR3 nucleotide sequence: TGTGCCACCGACACCGGCACGGATAACTATGGCTACACCTTC. Residues: CATDTGTDNYGYTF.

The rearrangement uses TRBV7-9 and TRBJ2-7; 12 bases align to TRBD2. V shed 5 bases and J 5 bases; nucleotides not matched to a gene: 13. CDR1 and CDR2 (germline): SEHNR, FQNEAQ (reference sequence). This CDR3 region has 17 residues. CDR3 nucleotide sequence: TGTGCCAGCAGCCCGCGACTAGCGGGGGAGGCCGCGGACGAGCAGTACTTC. It translates to CASSPRLAGEAADEQYF.

The chain employs TRBV6-1 and TRBJ2-7, with TRBD1 matching over 11 bases. This CDR3 spans 13 amino acids. The V and J ends lost 4 bases and 12 bases, in that order; junction bases with no gene match: 8. Germline lookup yields CDR1 MNHNS and CDR2 SASEGT. This CDR3 reads CASSGGTGGKRYF. The CDR3 DNA is TGTGCCAGCAGTGGCGGGACAGGGGGAAAGCGGTACTTC.

A word on this clone: A junction end diverges from the germline sequence, so it may reflect a read error. The J gene is TRBJ2-7, the V gene TRBV7-8, with no clear D. Germline V lookup: CDR1 SGHVS, CDR2 FQNEAQ. The CDR3 spans 11 residues. The CDR3 reads CASSLGTAPEF. CDR3 nucleotide sequence: TGTGCCAGCAGCCTGGGCACAGCGCCAGAATTC.

As concerns this clone: The sample has other DNA sequences that encode this CDR3 too. The rearrangement uses TRBV7-2 and TRBJ2-7, with a tentative D call TRBD2 (5 bases). This CDR3 spans 15 amino acids. Trimming removed 1 base from V and 4 bases from J, with 14 bases in between. Germline loops: CDR1 SGHTA, CDR2 FQGNSA. The CDR3 DNA reads as TGTGCCAGCAGCTTAGTTTCCGGAGGAGGATACGAGCAGTACTTC. As protein: CASSLVSGGGYEQYF.

The rearrangement links TRBV30 to TRBJ1-3; D possibly corresponds to TRBD1 (6 bases). Germline V gene data show CDR1 as GTSNPN and CDR2 as SVGIG (reference sequence). Trimming removed 1 base from V and 3 bases from J, with 13 bases in between. The CDR3 covers 15 residues. The CDR3, as DNA: TGTGCCTGGAGTGCTGACAGGCCTCGTGGAAACACCATATATTTT. This sequence encodes CAWSADRPRGNTIYF.

The chain links TRBV11-2 to TRBJ2-1; a weak D match, TRBD1 (5 bases). V dropped 0 bases and J dropped 3 bases, with 12 bases sitting between them. The CDR3 has 16 residues. Germline CDR1 and CDR2: SGHAT and FQNNGV. The CDR3 nucleotides read TGTGCCAGCAGCTTAGATAGGCAGGGCCTCTACAATGAGCAGTTCTTC. It encodes CASSLDRQGLYNEQFF. The entire variable domain, with the rest obtained from reference TRBV11-2 and TRBJ2-1, is as follows: EAGVAQSPRYKIIEKRQSVAFWCNPISGHATLYWYQQILGQGPKLLIQFQNNGVVDDSQLPKDRFSAERLKGVDSTLKIQPAKLEDSAVYLCASSLDRQGLYNEQFFGPGTRLTVL.

As for this clone: The sample carries other DNA sequences with the same CDR3. This chain links TRBV9 with TRBJ1-1; the D is unclear. Trimming left V 0 bases short and J 0 bases short, with 3 bases between. CDR3 size: 13 residues. Germline V CDR1 and CDR2: SGDLS, YYNGEE. In nucleotides, the CDR3 is TGTGCCAGCAGCGTAGCTCTGAACACTGAAGCTTTCTTT. It is translated as CASSVALNTEAFF.

V and J are TRBV28 and TRBJ1-1; TRBD1 aligns across 7 bases. V lost 3 bases and J lost 4; bases outside the gene matches: 8. This CDR3 contains 15 residues. Germline V lookup: CDR1 MDHEN, CDR2 SYDVKM. CDR3 nucleotide sequence: TGTGCCAGCAGTTTCCCTCCAGGGGGTAGCACTGAAGCTTTCTTT. Its translation: CASSFPPGGSTEAFF. Supplemented by reference TRBV28 and TRBJ1-1, the full variable domain reads DVKVTQSSRYLVKRTGEKVFLECVQDMDHENMFWYRQDPGLGLRLIYFSYDVKMKEKGDIPEGYSVSREKKERFSLILESASTNQTSMYLCASSFPPGGSTEAFFGQGTRLTVV.

This chain connects TRBV7-2 to TRBJ2-3; D may be TRBD2 (5 bases). CDR3 length equals 15 residues. The germline V gene has CDR1 SGHTA and CDR2 FQGNSA. With 2 bases removed from V and 2 bases from J, the gap between germline ends came to 11 bases. The CDR3 DNA sequence: TGTGCCAGCAGCTTATTTCGGCGGGCCACAGATACGCAGTATTTT. Translation: CASSLFRRATDTQYF.

The J gene is TRBJ2-5, the V gene TRBV6-1; D may correspond to TRBD1 or TRBD2 (5 bases each). V lost 0 bases and J 3 bases, leaving 29 bases between the germline ends. CDR3 length: 21 residues. Germline CDR1 and CDR2: MNHNS and SASEGT. This CDR3 is CASSEATGDSTPRTTKETQYF. CDR3 DNA sequence: TGTGCCAGCAGTGAAGCGACCGGAGACAGCACACCGAGAACGACTAAAGAGACCCAGTACTTC.